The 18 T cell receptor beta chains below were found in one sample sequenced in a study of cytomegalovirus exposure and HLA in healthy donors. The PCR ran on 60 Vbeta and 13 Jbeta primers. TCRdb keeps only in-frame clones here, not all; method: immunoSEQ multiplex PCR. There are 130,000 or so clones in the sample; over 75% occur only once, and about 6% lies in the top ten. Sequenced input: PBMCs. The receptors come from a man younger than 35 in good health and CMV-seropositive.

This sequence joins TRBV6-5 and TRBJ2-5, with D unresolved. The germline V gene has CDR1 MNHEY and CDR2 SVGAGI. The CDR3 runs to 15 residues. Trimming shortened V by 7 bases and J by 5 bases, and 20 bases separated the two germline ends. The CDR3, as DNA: TGTGCCAGCATTACATACTCGGAGTTCGGGGAGACCCAGTACTTC. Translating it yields CASITYSEFGETQYF.

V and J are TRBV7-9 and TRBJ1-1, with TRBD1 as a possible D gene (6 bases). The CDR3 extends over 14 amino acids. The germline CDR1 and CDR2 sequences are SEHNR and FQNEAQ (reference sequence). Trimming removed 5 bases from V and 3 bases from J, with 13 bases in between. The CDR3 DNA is TGTGCCAGCAGCGGTACAGGGTCGGACACTGAAGCTTTCTTT. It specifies CASSGTGSDTEAFF.

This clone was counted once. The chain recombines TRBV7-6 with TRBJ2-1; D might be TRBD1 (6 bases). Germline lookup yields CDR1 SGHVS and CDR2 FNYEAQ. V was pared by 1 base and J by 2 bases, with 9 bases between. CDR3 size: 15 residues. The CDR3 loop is CASSLGGHPYNEQFF. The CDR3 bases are TGTGCCAGCAGCTTAGGGGGGCACCCCTACAATGAGCAGTTCTTC.

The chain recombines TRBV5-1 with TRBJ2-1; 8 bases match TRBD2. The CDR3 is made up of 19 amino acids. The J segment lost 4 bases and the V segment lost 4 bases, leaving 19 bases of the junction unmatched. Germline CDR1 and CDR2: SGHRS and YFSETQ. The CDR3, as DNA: TGCGCCAGCAGCCTCAACCGATCAGCGGGAGACCTTCCGTACAATGAGCAGTTCTTC. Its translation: CASSLNRSAGDLPYNEQFF.

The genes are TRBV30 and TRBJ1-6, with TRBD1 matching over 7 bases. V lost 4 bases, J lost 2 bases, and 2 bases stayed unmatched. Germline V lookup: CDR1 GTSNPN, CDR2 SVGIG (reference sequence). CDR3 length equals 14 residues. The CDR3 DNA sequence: TGTGCCTGGACCGGGACAGCCTATAATTCACCCCTCCACTTT. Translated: CAWTGTAYNSPLHF.

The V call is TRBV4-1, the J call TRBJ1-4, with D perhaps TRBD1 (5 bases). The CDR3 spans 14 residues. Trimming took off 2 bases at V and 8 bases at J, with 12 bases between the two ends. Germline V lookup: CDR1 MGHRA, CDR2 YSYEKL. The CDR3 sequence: CASSQSGLVEKLFF. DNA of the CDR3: TGCGCCAGCAGCCAATCAGGGCTGGTCGAAAAACTGTTTTTT.

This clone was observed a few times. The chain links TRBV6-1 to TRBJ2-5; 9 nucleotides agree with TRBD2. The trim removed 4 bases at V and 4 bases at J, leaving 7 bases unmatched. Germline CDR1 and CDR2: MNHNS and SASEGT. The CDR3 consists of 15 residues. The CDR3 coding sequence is TGTGCCAGCAGTGCATTCCGGACTAGCGCAGAGACCCAGTACTTC. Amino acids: CASSAFRTSAETQYF.

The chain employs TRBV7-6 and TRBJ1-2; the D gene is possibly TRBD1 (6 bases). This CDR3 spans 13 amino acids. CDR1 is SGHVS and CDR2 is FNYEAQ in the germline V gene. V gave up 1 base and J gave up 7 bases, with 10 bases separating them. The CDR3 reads CASSLEGVVGYTF. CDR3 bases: TGTGCCAGCAGCTTAGAGGGGGTAGTTGGCTACACCTTC.

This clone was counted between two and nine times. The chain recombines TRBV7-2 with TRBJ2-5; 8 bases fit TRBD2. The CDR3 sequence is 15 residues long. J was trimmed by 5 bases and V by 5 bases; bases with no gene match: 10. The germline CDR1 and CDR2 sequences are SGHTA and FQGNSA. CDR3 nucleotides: TGTGCCAGCAGCGTGGGACCGGGACTAGGGGAGACCCAGTACTTC. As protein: CASSVGPGLGETQYF.

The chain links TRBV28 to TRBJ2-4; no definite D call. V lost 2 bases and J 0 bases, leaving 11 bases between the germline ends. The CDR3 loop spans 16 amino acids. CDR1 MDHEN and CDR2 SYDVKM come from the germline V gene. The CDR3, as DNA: TGTGCCAGCAGTTTAAGCCAACTCATAGCCAAAAACATTCAGTACTTC. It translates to CASSLSQLIAKNIQYF.

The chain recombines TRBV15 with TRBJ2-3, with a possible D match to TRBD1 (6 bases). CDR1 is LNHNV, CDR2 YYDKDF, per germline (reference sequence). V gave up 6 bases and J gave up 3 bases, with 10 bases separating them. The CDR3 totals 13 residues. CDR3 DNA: TGTGCCACCAGGACGGACAGTACAGATACGCAGTATTTT. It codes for CATRTDSTDTQYF. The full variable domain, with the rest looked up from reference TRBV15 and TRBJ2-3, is DAMVIQNPRYQVTQFGKPVTLSCSQTLNHNVMYWYQQKSSQAPKLLFHYYDKDFNNEADTPDNFQSRRPNTSFCFLDIRSPGLGDTAMYLCATRTDSTDTQYFGPGTRLTVL.

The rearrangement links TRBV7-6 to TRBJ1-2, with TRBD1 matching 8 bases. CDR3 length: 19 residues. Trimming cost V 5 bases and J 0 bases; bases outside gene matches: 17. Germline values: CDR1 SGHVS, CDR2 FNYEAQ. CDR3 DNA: TGTGCCAGCAGCCAACCCCCATCTTGGACAGGGCTAGCTAACTATGGCTACACCTTC. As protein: CASSQPPSWTGLANYGYTF.

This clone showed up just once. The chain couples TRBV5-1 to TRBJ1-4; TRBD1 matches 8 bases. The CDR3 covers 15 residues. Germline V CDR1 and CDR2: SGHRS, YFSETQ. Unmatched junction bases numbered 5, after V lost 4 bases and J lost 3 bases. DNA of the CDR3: TGCGCCAGCAGCCTCCAGGGGGCGTCTAATGAAAAACTGTTTTTT. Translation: CASSLQGASNEKLFF.

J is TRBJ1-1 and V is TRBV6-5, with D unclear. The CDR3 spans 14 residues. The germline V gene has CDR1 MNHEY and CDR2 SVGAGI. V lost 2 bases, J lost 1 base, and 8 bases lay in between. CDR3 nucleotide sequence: TGTGCCAGCAGTTACCAGAACCAGAACACTGAAGCTTTCTTT. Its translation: CASSYQNQNTEAFF.

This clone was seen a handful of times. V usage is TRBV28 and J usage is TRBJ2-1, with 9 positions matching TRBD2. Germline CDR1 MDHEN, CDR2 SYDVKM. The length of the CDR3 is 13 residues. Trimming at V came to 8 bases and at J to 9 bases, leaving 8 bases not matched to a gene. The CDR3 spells CASLGSGGVEQFF. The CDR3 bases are TGTGCCAGCCTTGGTAGCGGGGGTGTTGAGCAGTTCTTC.

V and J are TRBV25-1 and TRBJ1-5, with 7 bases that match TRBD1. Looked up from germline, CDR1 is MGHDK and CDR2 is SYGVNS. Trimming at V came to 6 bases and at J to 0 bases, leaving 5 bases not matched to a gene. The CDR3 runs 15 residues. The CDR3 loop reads CASRLQGVSNQPQHF. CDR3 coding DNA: TGTGCCAGCAGACTCCAGGGGGTTAGCAATCAGCCCCAGCATTTT.

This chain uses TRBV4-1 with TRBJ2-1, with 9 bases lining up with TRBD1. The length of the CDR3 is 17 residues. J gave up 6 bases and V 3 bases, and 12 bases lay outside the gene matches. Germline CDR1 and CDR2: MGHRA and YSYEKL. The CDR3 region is CASSHQARDRVFNEQFF. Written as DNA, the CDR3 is TGCGCCAGCAGCCACCAAGCTCGGGACAGGGTTTTCAATGAGCAGTTCTTC.

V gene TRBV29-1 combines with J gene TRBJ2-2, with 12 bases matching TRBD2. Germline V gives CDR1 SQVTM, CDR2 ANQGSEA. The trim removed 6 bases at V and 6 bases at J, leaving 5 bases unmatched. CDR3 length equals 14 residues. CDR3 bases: TGCAGCGTACGGACTAGCGGGGAGGCCGGGGAGCTGTTTTTT. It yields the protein CSVRTSGEAGELFF.